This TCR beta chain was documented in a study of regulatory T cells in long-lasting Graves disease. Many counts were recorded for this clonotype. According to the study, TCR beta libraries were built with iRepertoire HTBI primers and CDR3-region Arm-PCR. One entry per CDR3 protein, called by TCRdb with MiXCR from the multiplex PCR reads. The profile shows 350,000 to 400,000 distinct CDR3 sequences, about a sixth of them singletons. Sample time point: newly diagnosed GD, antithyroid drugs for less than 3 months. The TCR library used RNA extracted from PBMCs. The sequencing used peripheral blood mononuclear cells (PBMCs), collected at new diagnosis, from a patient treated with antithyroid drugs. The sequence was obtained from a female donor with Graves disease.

The CDR3 reads CSAPTGGKNSNQPQHF. The CDR3 bases are TGCAGTGCTCCGACAGGGGGCAAAAATAGCAATCAGCCCCAGCATTTT. J is TRBJ1-5 and V is TRBV20-1, with 10 bases aligning to TRBD1. Trimming cost V 5 bases and J 0 bases; bases outside gene matches: 7. CDR1 is DFQATT and CDR2 is SNEGSKA in the germline V gene (reference sequence). The CDR3 extends over 16 amino acids.